The clone carrying this T cell receptor (beta chain) has a count of ten or more. TCRdb reprocessed the 5' RACE reads with MiXCR, giving one entry per CDR3 protein. The sample includes under 15,000 distinct CDR3 sequences, more than 2.5% of them seen just once. The data were obtained in a study of CD8 T cells in ankylosing spondylitis. CDR1 SGDLS and CDR2 YYNGEE come from the germline V gene. V gave up 6 bases and J gave up 3 bases; unmatched junction bases: 3. The CDR3 is 13 amino acids. Sequenced material: blood, either unsorted or a sorted T cell fraction (not recorded which). The rearrangement joins TRBV9 to TRBJ2-3; 8 bases are shared with TRBD1. The sequence was obtained from a male donor with ankylosing spondylitis or in good health (not recorded which). The CDR3 DNA reads as TGTGCCAGCAACCGGGACAGGACAGATACGCAGTATTTT. The encoded protein is CASNRDRTDTQYF.